The 24 T cell receptor beta chains given below trace back to one sample, sequenced in a study of identical twins. MiXCR, applied by TCRdb to the 5' RACE reads, yields one record per CDR3 protein. This sample has about 200,000 distinct CDR3 sequences; roughly a tenth occur once, and the top ten carry just over 5%. The sequenced sample consisted of memory (CD45RO+) T cells sorted from blood. These receptors were collected from a woman aged 18-30 years in good health.

This clonotype was observed many times. The genes are TRBV3-1 and TRBJ2-1; D might be TRBD2 (5 bases). Germline V gene sequence: CDR1 LGHDT, CDR2 YNNKEL (reference sequence). V dropped 5 bases and J dropped 0 bases, with 14 bases sitting between them. This CDR3 has 16 residues. The CDR3 coding sequence is TGTGCCAGCAGCGCGCAACAGCGGCGCTCCTACAATGAGCAGTTCTTC. The encoded protein is CASSAQQRRSYNEQFF.

Regarding this clonotype: A read error may produce the germline difference seen at one junction end. This chain joins TRBV7-7 and TRBJ2-1, with 10 bases matching TRBD2. CDR3 size: 14 residues. CDR1 is SSHAT, CDR2 FNYEAQ, per germline (reference sequence). CDR3 amino acids: CASSLSGGAEEQFF. In DNA, the CDR3 is TGTGCTAGCAGCTTGAGCGGGGGGGCAGAGGAGCAGTTCTTC.

Only a few counts were recorded for this clonotype. V usage is TRBV29-1 and J usage is TRBJ2-7; tentatively, D is TRBD1 (5 bases). CDR3 length equals 12 residues. Germline V gives CDR1 SQVTM, CDR2 ANQGSEA. V was pared by 6 bases and J by 6 bases, with 15 bases between. CDR3 residues: CSVVLRGFEQYF. For the CDR3, the DNA is TGCAGCGTCGTCCTAAGGGGTTTCGAGCAGTACTTC.

The table lists this clonotype with a few counts. V gene TRBV11-2 combines with J gene TRBJ2-5, with 12 bases aligning to TRBD2. Germline assignment: CDR1 SGHAT and CDR2 FQNNGV. Unmatched junction bases numbered 8, after V lost 5 bases and J lost 4 bases. The CDR3 totals 16 residues. Written as DNA, the CDR3 is TGTGCCAGCAGCCTACTGACTAGCGGGAGCCGAGAGACCCAGTACTTC. Residues: CASSLLTSGSRETQYF.

V and J are TRBV19 and TRBJ1-1; no firm D call. V gave up 8 bases and J gave up 0 bases, with 10 bases separating them. Germline assignment: CDR1 LNHDA and CDR2 SQIVND (reference sequence). The CDR3 has 13 amino acids. The CDR3: CASLASLNTEAFF. The CDR3 DNA reads TGTGCCAGTCTCGCCAGCCTGAACACTGAAGCTTTCTTT.

The chain joins TRBV20-1 to TRBJ2-7; 10 bases fit TRBD2. Germline CDR1 reads DFQATT; CDR2 reads SNEGSKA (reference sequence). This CDR3 has 13 amino acids. J lost 3 bases, V lost 6 bases, and 5 bases had no gene match. The CDR3 DNA reads TGCAGTGCCGGGACTAGCGTAGACTACGAGCAGTACTTC. Its protein product is CSAGTSVDYEQYF.

The gene calls are TRBV28 and TRBJ2-5; possible D gene TRBD2, 7 bases. Trimming took 8 bases from V and 12 from J, leaving 19 bases between them. The CDR3 extends over 12 amino acids. CDR1 is MDHEN and CDR2 is SYDVKM in the germline V gene. CDR3 sequence: CASGPAGAPKYF. Here the CDR3 DNA reads TGTGCCAGCGGCCCGGCGGGGGCCCCTAAGTACTTC.

This chain links TRBV3-1 with TRBJ1-6, with a possible D match to TRBD1 (5 bases). Germline V gives CDR1 LGHDT, CDR2 YNNKEL (reference sequence). The V gene lost 1 base and the J gene lost 7 bases, with 11 bases spanning the gap. The CDR3 contains 15 residues. In nucleotides, the CDR3 is TGTGCCAGCAGCCAAGGCAGGGTGGGCAATTCACCCCTCCACTTT. It translates to CASSQGRVGNSPLHF.

This rearrangement joins TRBV7-9 to TRBJ2-7, with 10 positions matching TRBD1. V was clipped by 1 base and J by 4 bases; unmatched bases: 10. The germline gives CDR1 SEHNR, CDR2 FQNEAQ (reference sequence). The CDR3 is made up of 17 amino acids. The CDR3 nucleotides read TGTGCCAGCAGCTTAGACCCCGGGACAGGGGACGGGTACGAGCAGTACTTC. It translates to CASSLDPGTGDGYEQYF.

This clonotype was detected only a few times. The genes are TRBV7-6 and TRBJ2-7; 10 nucleotides agree with TRBD2. The germline V gene encodes CDR1 SGHVS and CDR2 FNYEAQ. The V and J ends lost 5 bases and 3 bases, in that order; junction bases with no gene match: 4. The CDR3 has 14 amino acids. The CDR3 DNA reads as TGTGCCAGCAGCCAACGACTAGCGGGCTACGAGCAGTACTTC. This sequence encodes CASSQRLAGYEQYF.

This clonotype has a handful of counts. The chain joins TRBV7-9 to TRBJ2-3; perhaps D is TRBD1 or TRBD2 (6 bases each). There are 14 residues in the CDR3. Trimming removed 8 bases from V and 3 bases from J, with 15 bases in between. The germline V gene has CDR1 SEHNR and CDR2 FQNEAQ (reference sequence). For the CDR3, the DNA is TGTGCCAGCCGGCCCCCGGGGGCGACAGATACGCAGTATTTT. This encodes CASRPPGATDTQYF.

This clonotype was picked up many times. This sequence joins TRBV5-1 and TRBJ1-1, with 8 bases that match TRBD1. Germline CDR1 reads SGHRS; CDR2 reads YFSETQ. The CDR3 has 14 amino acids. Losses at the gene ends were 2 bases for V and 5 bases for J; bases not matched to a gene: 5. The CDR3 loop is CASSLSGQGTEAFF. The DNA for the CDR3 is TGCGCCAGCAGCTTATCAGGACAGGGAACTGAAGCTTTCTTT.

This clonotype showed up just a few times. The rearrangement joins TRBV20-1 to TRBJ2-7, with 9 bases that match TRBD1. V lost 1 base to trimming and J lost 4 bases; unmatched junction nucleotides: 11. From germline, CDR1 is DFQATT and CDR2 SNEGSKA (reference sequence). CDR3 size: 16 residues. This CDR3 reads CSARVTEGQGFYEQYF. The CDR3 nucleotides are TGCAGTGCTAGAGTCACGGAGGGACAGGGCTTTTACGAGCAGTACTTC.

This clonotype was seen repeatedly, ten times or more. This chain uses TRBV20-1 with TRBJ2-3; D gene unclear. With 6 bases removed from V and 0 bases from J, the gap between germline ends came to 7 bases. This CDR3 region has 12 residues. Germline loops: CDR1 DFQATT, CDR2 SNEGSKA (reference sequence). CDR3 protein: CSAKGSTDTQYF. CDR3 in DNA: TGCAGTGCCAAGGGTAGCACAGATACGCAGTATTTT.

The chain combines TRBV28 with TRBJ2-7; TRBD1 aligns across 8 bases. The J segment lost 7 bases and the V segment lost 5 bases, leaving 7 bases of the junction unmatched. This CDR3 contains 13 residues. Per germline, CDR1 MDHEN and CDR2 SYDVKM. CDR3 coding DNA: TGTGCCAGCAGTGTGATAGGACAGGGAGAGCAGTACTTC. Translating gives CASSVIGQGEQYF. The full variable domain, completed using reference TRBV28 and TRBJ2-7, is DVKVTQSSRYLVKRTGEKVFLECVQDMDHENMFWYRQDPGLGLRLIYFSYDVKMKEKGDIPEGYSVSREKKERFSLILESASTNQTSMYLCASSVIGQGEQYFGPGTRLTVT.

This clonotype was detected only a few times. This chain connects TRBV5-1 to TRBJ1-2; D is ambiguous. The germline CDR1 and CDR2 sequences are SGHRS and YFSETQ. Trimming cost V 3 bases and J 4 bases, with 13 bases left between them. The CDR3 extends over 14 amino acids. CDR3 nucleotide sequence: TGCGCCAGCAGCTACACTACGAACAGCTATGGCTACACCTTC. It encodes CASSYTTNSYGYTF. Using reference TRBV5-1 and TRBJ1-2 for the parts outside the CDR3, the full variable domain is KAGVTQTPRYLIKTRGQQVTLSCSPISGHRSVSWYQQTPGQGLQFLFEYFSETQRNKGNFPGRFSGRQFSNSRSEMNVSTLELGDSALYLCASSYTTNSYGYTFGSGTRLTVV.

This clonotype was picked up a small number of times. The chain recombines TRBV2 with TRBJ1-6, with D possibly TRBD1 on 5 matching bases. V was cut by 7 bases and J by 0 bases, with 10 bases left in between. Germline assignment: CDR1 SNHLY and CDR2 FYNNEI. CDR3 size: 15 residues. CDR3 in amino acids: CASTGGSSYNSPLHF. The CDR3 coding sequence is TGTGCCAGCACGGGGGGGAGCTCCTATAATTCACCCCTCCACTTT.

This clonotype was counted at least ten times. This chain connects TRBV5-5 to TRBJ1-4; 10 bases fit TRBD1. With 7 bases clipped from V and 4 bases from J, the junction kept 13 bases outside the gene matches. The CDR3 spans 17 residues. CDR1 SGHKS and CDR2 YYEKEE come from the germline V gene (reference sequence). CDR3 nucleotides: TGTGCCAGCGGGTTGACAGGGGGCAATCGGGGTAATGAAAAACTGTTTTTT. Translation gives CASGLTGGNRGNEKLFF.

This clonotype was picked up a small number of times. The rearrangement uses TRBV9 and TRBJ1-2; D gene uncertain. V was cut by 0 bases and J by 3 bases, with 12 bases left in between. The CDR3 totals 15 residues. Per germline, CDR1 SGDLS and CDR2 YYNGEE. The CDR3 loop is CASSVDGTFDYGYTF. DNA for the CDR3: TGTGCCAGCAGCGTAGACGGAACTTTTGACTATGGCTACACCTTC.

This clonotype was seen many times. The chain couples TRBV20-1 to TRBJ2-7, with 10 positions matching TRBD1. Losses at the gene ends were 6 bases for V and 5 bases for J; bases not matched to a gene: 10. The CDR3 covers 14 residues. Germline values: CDR1 DFQATT, CDR2 SNEGSKA (reference sequence). The CDR3 DNA reads as TGCAGTGCCTCTGACAGGGGGCGAGGGAACGAGCAGTACTTC. It encodes CSASDRGRGNEQYF.

This clonotype was detected many times. This chain uses TRBV3-1 with TRBJ2-5; D is undetermined. V dropped 0 bases and J dropped 2 bases, with 7 bases sitting between them. The germline V gene has CDR1 LGHDT and CDR2 YNNKEL (reference sequence). The CDR3 extends over 14 amino acids. CDR3 sequence reads: CASSQETIQETQYF. For the CDR3, the DNA is TGTGCCAGCAGCCAAGAAACGATACAAGAGACCCAGTACTTC.

The V and J genes are TRBV4-1 and TRBJ2-4; D remains unclear. The CDR3 sequence is 17 residues long. Germline V CDR1 and CDR2: MGHRA, YSYEKL. Trimming stripped 1 base from V and 9 bases from J, with 22 bases between. As DNA, the CDR3 is TGCGCCAGCAGCCAAGGTCTGGCGGCTAATCTACTGCGCATTCAGTACTTC. The encoded protein is CASSQGLAANLLRIQYF.

This clonotype was picked up a small number of times. The rearrangement joins TRBV9 to TRBJ1-3; no clear D. The CDR3 consists of 12 residues. Germline CDR1 is SGDLS and CDR2 is YYNGEE. V shed 0 bases and J shed 3 bases, with 1 base lying between them. The CDR3 DNA is TGTGCCAGCAGCGTAGATGGAAACACCATATATTTT. It translates to CASSVDGNTIYF.

J is TRBJ1-6 and V is TRBV5-6, with D maybe TRBD1 (5 bases). V lost 2 bases, J lost 10 bases, and 13 bases lay in between. This CDR3 spans 14 amino acids. Germline V CDR1 and CDR2: SGHDT, YYEEEE. CDR3 protein: CASSFRGRNSPLHF. The DNA for the CDR3 is TGTGCCAGCAGCTTTAGGGGACGGAACTCACCCCTCCACTTT.